These 2 T cell receptor beta chains were all obtained from the same sample, sequenced in a study of radiotherapy plus CTLA-4 blockade in lung cancer. Some clones are missing from TCRdb's copy, which holds only in-frame ones; the method was immunoSEQ multiplex PCR. The table has around 37,000 clones, 70% to 75% seen once. The material sequenced was peripheral blood, taken from a patient treated with radiotherapy plus ipilimumab. The source is a human donor with non-small cell lung cancer that progressed on radiotherapy plus ipilimumab.

The chain recombines TRBV4-1 with TRBJ2-7; no clear D. Germline values: CDR1 MGHRA, CDR2 YSYEKL. Trimming left V 0 bases short and J 3 bases short, with 6 bases between. This CDR3 spans 13 amino acids. CDR3 in DNA: TGCGCCAGCAGCCAAGATCCCGACTACGAGCAGTACTTC. This gives the protein CASSQDPDYEQYF.

V and J are TRBV21-1 and TRBJ2-3; the DNA was not used to check the table's D call, TRBD2. TRBV21-1 is tagged as a pseudogene. This CDR3 comprises 17 residues. The CDR3 is CASSKRRAGPGTDTQYF. CDR3 nucleotides: TGTGCCAGCAGCAAGAGGAGGGCAGGTCCAGGGACAGATACGCAGTATTTT.